This note documents a single T cell receptor beta chain sequence. TCRdb's table, derived via immunoSEQ multiplex PCR, lists solely in-frame clones and lacks some. The top ten hold about 6.3% of the sample, which has 400,000 to 500,000 clones, roughly 90% seen once. This specimen comes from a study of control samples from healthy donors and cancer patients. Germline V gene lookup returns CDR1 MNHEY and CDR2 SVGAGI. The CDR3 contains 15 residues. The V gene lost 0 bases and the J gene lost 0 bases, with 6 bases spanning the gap. This receptor was identified in a man aged 35 to 55 with head and neck cancer. Sequencing input: PBMCs. The chain couples TRBV6-5 to TRBJ1-5; D remains ambiguous. The CDR3 coding sequence is TGTGCCAGCAGTTACTCCCTTAATAGCAATCAGCCCCAGCATTTT. It codes for CASSYSLNSNQPQHF.